The sequence of this T cell receptor (beta chain) was determined in a study of T cells in Graves' hyperthyroidism and ophthalmopathy. This clonotype showed up many times. RNA transcripts were the template for amplifying TCR beta CDR3 regions. Initially, a first-round RT-PCR of the TCR CDR3 employed the HTBI primer set. Using its own MiXCR run on the multiplex PCR reads, TCRdb lists one record per CDR3 protein. Altogether 600,000 to 700,000 distinct CDR3 sequences are present, just under 45% being singletons, with the ten largest covering under 8.5%. V gave up 1 base and J gave up 4 bases, with 7 bases separating them. The CDR3 has 13 residues. Germline V CDR1 and CDR2: SEHNR, FQNEAQ (reference sequence).

This sequence was found in an adult man with Graves' disease, either hyperthyroidism or ophthalmopathy (not recorded which). The chain combines TRBV7-9 with TRBJ1-2; unclear D gene. The sample comprised peripheral blood or thyroid tissue (not recorded which). The CDR3 coding sequence is TGTGCCAGCAGCTTAGTAAGTAGCTATGGCTACACCTTC. Translated, it gives CASSLVSSYGYTF.